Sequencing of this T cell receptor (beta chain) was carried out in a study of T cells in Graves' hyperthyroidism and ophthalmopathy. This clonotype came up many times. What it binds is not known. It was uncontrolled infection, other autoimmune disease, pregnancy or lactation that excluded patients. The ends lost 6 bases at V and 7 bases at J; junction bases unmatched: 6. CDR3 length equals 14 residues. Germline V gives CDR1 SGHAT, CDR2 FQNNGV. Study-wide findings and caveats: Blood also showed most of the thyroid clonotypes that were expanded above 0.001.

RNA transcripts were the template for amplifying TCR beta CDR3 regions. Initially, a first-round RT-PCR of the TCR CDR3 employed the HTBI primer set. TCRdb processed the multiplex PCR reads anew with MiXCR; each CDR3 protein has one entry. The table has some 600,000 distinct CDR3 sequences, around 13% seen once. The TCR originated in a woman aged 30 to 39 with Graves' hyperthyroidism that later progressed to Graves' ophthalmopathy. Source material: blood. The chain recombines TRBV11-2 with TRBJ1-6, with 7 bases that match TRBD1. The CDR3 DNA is TGTGCCAGCAGTTTTGGACAGGCAAATTCACCCCTCCACTTT. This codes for CASSFGQANSPLHF.